The 17 T cell receptor gamma chains in this list originate from one sample, sequenced in a study of γδ T cells in repeated Plasmodium falciparum infection. TCRdb redid clone calling on the multiplex PCR reads using CATT. The repertoire holds some 13,000 gamma-chain clones, around 1.5% seen once, with 28% in the top ten. Flow sorting of PBMC yielded separate Vgamma9/Vdelta2+ and Vdelta2-negative gammadelta T cell populations for bulk repertoire analysis. The sequenced sample was gamma-delta T cells from blood. The receptor source for this set is a pool of human donors (malaria-infected and uninfected, not separated).

The table lists this clone with many counts. This likely came from a read error, as a far larger clone is one base away. This chain joins TRGV4 and TRGJ1 or TRGJ2. Germline V gene lookup returns CDR1 EGSTGY and CDR2 YDSYTSSV. The length of the CDR3 is 14 residues. CDR3 in amino acids: CASWDGPVYYKKLF. The CDR3 coding sequence is TGTGCCTCCTGGGATGGGCCTGTTTATTATAAGAAACTCTTT.

At least ten counts were recorded for this clone. The rearrangement uses TRGV5 and TRGJ1 or TRGJ2. V lost 0 bases and J lost 4; bases outside the gene matches: 6. The CDR3 runs 14 residues. Germline-derived CDR1 and CDR2 are VINAFY and YDVSNSKD. The CDR3 spells CATWDRPWYYKKLF. CDR3 coding DNA: TGTGCCACCTGGGACAGGCCGTGGTATTATAAGAAACTCTTT.

This clone qualifies as medium-sized. A much bigger clone sits one base away, suggesting this may be a read error. The same CDR3 is also encoded by other DNA sequences in this sample. The V gene is TRGV9, the J gene TRGJP. This CDR3 comprises 16 residues. Losses at the gene ends were 0 bases for V and 7 bases for J; bases not matched to a gene: 3. Germline V gene sequence: CDR1 GITISATS, CDR2 ISYDGTV (reference sequence). The CDR3 reads CALWEVRELGKKIKVF. In DNA form, the CDR3 reads TGTGCCTTGTGGGAGGTGCGCGAGTTGGGCAAAAAAATCAAGGTATTT.

The table lists this clone with many counts. The TCRdb record carries a much larger clone's protein, which differs from this DNA's translation at residue 6; a read error is the likely cause, and the protein listed here is the DNA translation. CDR3 amino acids: CALWEAPRNYYKKLF. The CDR3 nucleotides read TGTGCCTTGTGGGAGGCTCCCCGGAATTATTATAAGAAACTCTTT. V is TRGV9 and J is TRGJ1 or TRGJ2. The CDR3 sequence is 15 residues long. CDR1 and CDR2 (germline): GITISATS, ISYDGTV (reference sequence). V was clipped by 2 bases and J by 0 bases; unmatched bases: 7.

In its sample, this clone was seen a few times. The TCRdb record carries a much larger clone's protein, which differs from this DNA's translation at residue 3; a read error is the likely cause, and the protein listed here is the DNA translation. This sequence joins TRGV9 and TRGJ1 or TRGJ2. Here the J gene came from matching the DNA to germline, since TCRdb omits it. CDR3 length: 13 residues. The germline V gene encodes CDR1 GITISATS and CDR2 ISYDGTV (reference sequence). Written as DNA, the CDR3 is TGTGCCTCGTGGGAGGTGTCGAATTATAAGAAACTCTTT. Translation gives CASWEVSNYKKLF.

With respect to this clone: This DNA's translation and the protein TCRdb lists, from a much larger clone, do not match at residue 10, likely due to a read error; the protein shown is translated from the DNA. This rearrangement joins TRGV4 to TRGJ1 or TRGJ2. Because TCRdb records no J gene, it was assigned here through a match of the DNA to germline. Germline-derived CDR1 and CDR2 are EGSTGY and YDSYTSSV. The CDR3 covers 13 residues. The chain's CDR3 is CATWDRGYYRKLF. Written as DNA, the CDR3 is TGTGCCACCTGGGATAGAGGTTATTATAGGAAACTCTTT.

This clone occurred many times. For this DNA, TCRdb reports the protein of a much larger clone, which diverges at residue 15, most likely from a read error; the protein presented here is translated directly from the DNA. V gene assignment gives TRGV9, but the J gene was left uncalled. CDR3 length equals 17 residues. Per germline, CDR1 GITISATS and CDR2 ISYDGTV (reference sequence). The CDR3 is CALWEVQGELGKKIEVF. The DNA for the CDR3 is TGTGCCTTGTGGGAGGTGCAAGGAGAGTTGGGCAAAAAAATCGAGGTATTT.

The sample holds many counts of this clone. TCRdb's entry gives the protein of a much larger clone, which mismatches this DNA's translation at residue 4, likely from a read error; the protein reported here is translated from the DNA. J is TRGJP and V is TRGV9. TCRdb records no J gene; here it was assigned by comparing the DNA to germline. Germline V gene lookup returns CDR1 GITISATS and CDR2 ISYDGTV (reference sequence). The CDR3 is 17 amino acids. CDR3 nucleotides: TGTGCCTTGCGGGAGGTGCACGAAGAGTTGGGCAAAAAAATCAAGGTATTT. It encodes CALREVHEELGKKIKVF.

This clone was found many times. TCRdb shows a much larger clone's protein in place of this DNA's translation, and the two differ at residue 3, likely through a read error; the protein shown is translated from the DNA. The chain links TRGV9 to TRGJ1 or TRGJ2. The germline V gene encodes CDR1 GITISATS and CDR2 ISYDGTV (reference sequence). The CDR3 runs 14 residues. Here the CDR3 reads CASWDPIFYYKKLF. The CDR3 DNA follows: TGTGCCTCGTGGGACCCAATTTTCTATTATAAGAAACTCTTT.

There are many counts of this clone. TCRdb's listed protein matches a much larger clone and diverges from this DNA's translation at residue 12, likely through a read error; the protein shown comes from the DNA. The chain has TRGV9 and TRGJP. Assignment of the J gene here rests on matching the DNA to germline, because TCRdb gives none. The CDR3 loop spans 15 amino acids. The germline CDR1 and CDR2 sequences are GITISATS and ISYDGTV (reference sequence). DNA for the CDR3: TGTGCCTTGTGGGAGGTGCTATTGGGCAAAAAAACCAAGGTATTT. Amino acids: CALWEVLLGKKTKVF.

This clone turned up a few times. TCRdb records a much larger clone's protein for this DNA, with a difference at residue 15 that likely arises from a read error; the protein given is the translation of the DNA. This chain connects TRGV9 to TRGJP. Looked up from germline, CDR1 is GITISATS and CDR2 is ISYDGTV (reference sequence). The CDR3 loop spans 18 amino acids. CDR3 nucleotides: TGTGCCTTGTGGGAGGTGCATGGACACGAGTTGGGCAAAAAAAACAAGGTATTT. Protein sequence: CALWEVHGHELGKKNKVF.

As concerns this clone: One base separates it from a far larger clone, so it is likely a read error. Within the sample, other DNA sequences also encode this same CDR3. V usage is TRGV4 and J usage is TRGJ1 or TRGJ2. The J gene, absent from TCRdb, was called here by matching the DNA to germline. The V segment lost 0 bases and the J segment 12 bases; nucleotides outside the gene matches: 5. The CDR3 length is 11 residues. In germline, CDR1 is EGSTGY, CDR2 YDSYTSSV. This CDR3 reads CATWDGPRKLF. CDR3 nucleotide sequence: TGTGCCACCTGGGATGGGCCAAGGAAACTCTTT.

Notes on this clone: The translation of this DNA and the TCRdb protein of a much larger clone differ at residue 3, probably owing to a read error; the protein shown here is translated from the DNA. The V gene is TRGV5, the J gene TRGJ1 or TRGJ2. This CDR3 has 15 amino acids. Germline CDR1 VINAFY, CDR2 YDVSNSKD. CDR3 sequence (DNA): TGTGCCCCCTGGGACAGGCCGAAAACTTATTATAAGAAACTCTTT. Protein sequence: CAPWDRPKTYYKKLF.

This clone was counted a few times. The protein TCRdb lists belongs to a much larger clone and differs from this DNA's translation at residue 6, which points to a read error; the protein shown is made from the DNA. J is TRGJ1 or TRGJ2 and V is TRGV9. No J segment appears in TCRdb, so it was assigned here by matching the sequence to germline. The V gene end was trimmed by 2 bases and the J gene end by 7 bases; junction bases not matched to a gene: 8. The CDR3 contains 13 residues. Germline V lookup: CDR1 GITISATS, CDR2 ISYDGTV (reference sequence). CDR3 amino acids: CALWEAQRYKKLF. As DNA, the CDR3 is TGTGCCTTGTGGGAGGCGCAAAGATATAAGAAACTCTTT.

This clone has more than one count but fewer than ten. One base separates it from a far larger clone, so it is likely a read error. The same CDR3 can be traced to other DNA sequences in this sample. V gene TRGV9 combines with J gene TRGJP. Matching the DNA to germline supplied the J gene, which TCRdb does not give. The CDR3 extends over 17 amino acids. Germline lookup yields CDR1 GITISATS and CDR2 ISYDGTV (reference sequence). The CDR3 reads CALWDQVRELGKKIKVF. The CDR3, as DNA: TGTGCCTTGTGGGACCAGGTGCGAGAGTTGGGAAAAAAAATCAAGGTATTT.

This clone was observed a handful of times. A read error is likely here: a far larger clone is one base away. At the DNA level, this CDR3 is encoded by other sequences in the same sample as well. The rearrangement joins TRGV9 to TRGJ1 or TRGJ2. TCRdb offers no J gene call, so here the DNA was matched to germline to obtain one. From germline, CDR1 is GITISATS and CDR2 ISYDGTV (reference sequence). The length of the CDR3 is 13 residues. This CDR3 is CALWEGGYYKKLF. DNA for the CDR3: TGTGCCCTGTGGGAGGGTGGTTATTATAAGAAACTCTTT.

Within the sample, this clone is medium-sized (0.01 to 0.1%). The sample contains more than one DNA sequence encoding this CDR3. The chain employs TRGV9 and TRGJP. Germline trimming cut 4 bases from V and 8 bases from J; bases unmatched to any gene: 2. The germline gives CDR1 GITISATS, CDR2 ISYDGTV (reference sequence). This CDR3 comprises 14 residues. CDR3 in DNA: TGTGCCTTGTGGGAAAAGTTGGGCAAAAAAATCAAGGTATTT. Protein sequence: CALWEKLGKKIKVF.